Following are 3 T cell receptor beta chains from one sample sequenced in a study of T cells in Graves' hyperthyroidism and ophthalmopathy. Amplification of TCR beta CDR3 regions used RNA as the template. The primer set for the first-round RT-PCR of the TCR CDR3 was HTBI. TCRdb re-called the multiplex PCR reads through MiXCR, storing one row per CDR3 protein. The data hold hundreds of thousands of distinct CDR3 sequences, with 20% observed a single time. The sample was blood. All receptors come from a man in his forties with Graves' ophthalmopathy.

In its sample, this clonotype was seen many times. This sequence joins TRBV11-2 and TRBJ2-7; D is possibly TRBD1 or TRBD2 (5 bases each). Trimming removed 5 bases from V and 3 bases from J, with 17 bases in between. Germline V gives CDR1 SGHAT, CDR2 FQNNGV. The CDR3 spans 15 residues. The CDR3 loop reads CASSQGLAPRYEQYF. CDR3 coding DNA: TGTGCCAGCAGCCAGGGCCTAGCACCTCGCTACGAGCAGTACTTC.

The sample holds many counts of this clonotype. The genes are TRBV12-3 or TRBV12-4 and TRBJ1-1, with unresolved D. The CDR3 covers 14 residues. V was pared by 7 bases and J by 2 bases, with 14 bases between. CDR3 residues: CASTIRTANTEAFF. The CDR3 bases are TGTGCCAGCACCATCCGGACGGCCAACACTGAAGCTTTCTTT.

The chain joins TRBV20-1 to TRBJ1-2; D remains ambiguous. Between the trimmed V and J ends, which lost 0 bases and 0 bases, there was a span of 11 bases. The CDR3 length is 15 residues. Germline values: CDR1 DFQATT, CDR2 SNEGSKA (reference sequence). The CDR3 sequence: CSARDGLHANYGYTF. The CDR3 DNA follows: TGCAGTGCTAGAGATGGACTTCATGCTAACTATGGCTACACCTTC.